What follows is one T cell receptor beta chain and its context. Its target is not known. The source of the sample is a study of shared clonotypes between healthy human individuals. The ends were cut back, 2 bases at V and 10 bases at J, with 15 bases in the middle. The CDR3 runs to 15 residues. CDR1 and CDR2 (germline): MNHNY, SVGAGI (reference sequence). Generated by immunoSEQ multiplex PCR, the TCRdb table keeps only in-frame clones and is missing some. The table includes around 2.5 million clones, 93% detected once. General observations from the study: As a rule, naive subsets had a larger estimated richness than memory subsets. Only blood was sampled; tissue repertoires likely differ.

Sequences were obtained from naive CD4+ T cells from PBMCs. Regarding subset: CD45RA+ positively selected. The rearrangement links TRBV6-6 to TRBJ1-6, with D hard to call. The clonotype comes from a young man in good health. Some clones in this sample may be carry-over from other donors' samples. Here the CDR3 DNA reads TGTGCCAGCAGTTACATCGGGGAGGGAAGATCACCCCTCCACTTT. Translated: CASSYIGEGRSPLHF.